The next 15 T cell receptor beta chains were all read from a single sample in a study of OX40 agonist ivuxolimab in advanced cancers. Repertoires were generated with immunoSEQ multiplex PCR, while TCRdb's copy carries only in-frame clones and drops some. The table has about 75,000 clones, roughly nine tenths seen once; the top ten hold under 0.4%. This sample comprised CD4+ or CD8+ T cells sorted from blood, obtained in a trial of the OX40 agonist ivuxolimab. These receptors were collected from an adult with an advanced solid tumor such as melanoma, head and neck, liver or kidney cancer.

This clone was counted a single time. This rearrangement joins TRBV7-2 to TRBJ2-1; 9 bases match TRBD2. CDR1 SGHTA and CDR2 FQGNSA come from the germline V gene. J lost 3 bases, V lost 3 bases, and 6 bases had no gene match. The CDR3 runs to 16 residues. CDR3 DNA: TGTGCCAGCAGCTTTAGTAGCGGGAGTTTCTACAATGAGCAGTTCTTC. This encodes CASSFSSGSFYNEQFF.

V usage is TRBV5-4 and J usage is TRBJ2-1, with 11 bases lining up with TRBD2. The CDR3 is 15 residues long. The J segment lost 2 bases and the V segment lost 5 bases, leaving 3 bases of the junction unmatched. Germline V lookup: CDR1 SGHNT, CDR2 YYREEE (reference sequence). CDR3 coding DNA: TGTGCCAGCAGACTTAGCGGGAGGGCCTACAATGAGCAGTTCTTC. Translated: CASRLSGRAYNEQFF.

V and J are TRBV30 and TRBJ2-5; D remains ambiguous. The J call may be mistaken, given a closer DNA end match to TRBJ2-7. The CDR3 sequence is 12 residues long. Germline V gene lookup returns CDR1 GTSNPN and CDR2 SVGIG (reference sequence). CDR3 DNA: TGTGCCTGGACGGATCTCTCGGACGAGCAGTACTTC. This sequence encodes CAWTDLSDEQYF.

V is TRBV14 and J is TRBJ2-1; 7 bases are shared with TRBD1. V shed 0 bases and J 7 bases; nucleotides not matched to a gene: 6. CDR3 length: 15 amino acids. CDR1 is SGHDN and CDR2 is FVKESK in the germline V gene. The CDR3 protein is CASSQETRGKNEQFF. CDR3 nucleotides: TGTGCCAGCAGCCAAGAGACCAGGGGGAAGAATGAGCAGTTCTTC.

The genes are TRBV28 and TRBJ1-5; TRBD1 matches 8 bases. V trimming: 2 bases; J trimming: 9 bases; junction bases outside the gene matches: 6. Per germline, CDR1 MDHEN and CDR2 SYDVKM. The CDR3 is 14 residues long. This chain's CDR3 is CASSLGTGRRPQHF. DNA of the CDR3: TGTGCCAGCAGTTTAGGGACAGGCCGGAGGCCCCAGCATTTT.

V and J are TRBV25-1 and TRBJ1-1; unclear D gene. The CDR3 loop spans 14 amino acids. Per the germline V gene, CDR1 is MGHDK and CDR2 is SYGVNS. V was pared by 5 bases and J by 0 bases, with 10 bases between. The CDR3 sequence is CASSWGVMNTEAFF. The CDR3, as DNA: TGTGCCAGCAGTTGGGGTGTAATGAACACTGAAGCTTTCTTT.

This clone is a singleton in its sample. V gene TRBV29-1 combines with J gene TRBJ2-5, with 7 bases aligning to TRBD2. After removal of 7 bases from V and 3 bases from J, the junction contained 5 bases not matched to a gene. Germline CDR1 and CDR2: SQVTM and ANQGSEA. The CDR3 covers 12 residues. CDR3 amino acids: CSASAGKETQYF. In DNA form, the CDR3 reads TGCAGCGCGTCAGCGGGAAAAGAGACCCAGTACTTC.

The chain joins TRBV7-2 to TRBJ2-5; no definite D call. Looked up from germline, CDR1 is SGHTA and CDR2 is FQGNSA. The length of the CDR3 is 12 residues. The germline V and J ends were trimmed by 5 bases and 4 bases, with 8 bases remaining between them. CDR3 region: CASSPARETQYF. The CDR3 nucleotides read TGTGCCAGCAGCCCCGCTAGAGAGACCCAGTACTTC.

The chain carries TRBV18 and TRBJ1-5; 9 nucleotides line up with TRBD1. Germline V gene lookup returns CDR1 KGHSH and CDR2 LQKENI. The CDR3 is 17 residues long. V lost 3 bases and J lost 6; bases outside the gene matches: 12. CDR3 protein: CASSPTLTGGGTQPQHF. CDR3 DNA: TGTGCCAGCTCACCGACACTCACAGGGGGCGGAACTCAGCCCCAGCATTTT.

This clone was observed once. This rearrangement joins TRBV25-1 to TRBJ1-2; the match to TRBD1 covers 7 bases. The CDR3 length is 15 residues. V shed 8 bases, J shed 7 bases, and the junction held 16 bases outside the gene matches. Germline V CDR1 and CDR2: MGHDK, SYGVNS. CDR3 sequence (DNA): TGTGCCAGCGGTCCTCGGGAGGGGGCTAGTGGTGGCTACACCTTC. As protein: CASGPREGASGGYTF.

J is TRBJ2-2 and V is TRBV7-6, with D uncertain. The length of the CDR3 is 14 residues. V lost 5 bases, J lost 4 bases, and 11 bases lay in between. Germline V gives CDR1 SGHVS, CDR2 FNYEAQ. Written as DNA, the CDR3 is TGTGCCAGCAGCACGCGACGGTCCACCGGGGAGCTGTTTTTT. Its translation: CASSTRRSTGELFF.

The gene calls are TRBV5-1 and TRBJ1-2, with D tentatively TRBD1 (6 bases). V gave up 2 bases and J gave up 8 bases, with 10 bases separating them. The CDR3 is made up of 12 amino acids. Germline V gene data show CDR1 as SGHRS and CDR2 as YFSETQ. CDR3 residues: CASSLQGGGYTF. The CDR3 DNA sequence: TGCGCCAGCAGCTTACAGGGCGGAGGCTACACCTTC. Full variable domain (outside the CDR3, taken from reference TRBV5-1 and TRBJ1-2): KAGVTQTPRYLIKTRGQQVTLSCSPISGHRSVSWYQQTPGQGLQFLFEYFSETQRNKGNFPGRFSGRQFSNSRSEMNVSTLELGDSALYLCASSLQGGGYTFGSGTRLTVV.

This clone was detected once. The CDR3 bases are TGCAGTGCTAGTCCAGGCGCGGGGTGGTTCTTC. Its translation is CSASPGAGWFF. The rearrangement joins TRBV20-1 to TRBJ2-1, with D perhaps TRBD2 (6 bases). Germline lookup yields CDR1 DFQATT and CDR2 SNEGSKA (reference sequence). This CDR3 region has 11 residues. V was cut by 3 bases and J by 15 bases, with 15 bases left in between.

J is TRBJ2-5 and V is TRBV5-1; D not certain. The length of the CDR3 is 12 residues. V lost 5 bases and J 5 bases, leaving 10 bases between the germline ends. Per the germline V gene, CDR1 is SGHRS and CDR2 is YFSETQ. The CDR3 DNA follows: TGCGCCAGCAGTCAATTACGGGAGACCCAGTACTTC. Encoded protein: CASSQLRETQYF.

The V gene is TRBV9, the J gene TRBJ2-2, with a possible D match to TRBD2 (5 bases). V dropped 0 bases and J dropped 0 bases, with 12 bases sitting between them. The germline gives CDR1 SGDLS, CDR2 YYNGEE. The CDR3 length is 17 residues. The DNA for the CDR3 is TGTGCCAGCAGCGTAGGAGGGCAGTCCGCGAACACCGGGGAGCTGTTTTTT. Encoded protein: CASSVGGQSANTGELFF.